This is a list of T cell receptor beta chains from one sample in a study of Graves' ophthalmopathy and Graves' hyperthyroidism. TCRdb processed the multiplex PCR reads anew with MiXCR; each CDR3 protein has one entry. The table records around 1,000,000 distinct CDR3 sequences, less than 45% of them present only once. The sample comprised peripheral blood or thyroid tissue (not recorded which). These receptors were taken from an adult man with Graves' hyperthyroidism. Both conserved end residues are part of each CDR3. D genes are given only for firm matches. Clone size is given for some rows only: seen once, a few or many times, or a class if the clone is expanded.

V: TRBV19; J: TRBJ1-5; length: 18; size: -; D: -; DNA: TGTGCCAGTAGTATCGGTCTATGGAGATCACGTAGCAATCAGCCCCAGCATTTT; CDR3: CASSIGLWRSRSNQPQHF
V: TRBV10-2; J: TRBJ2-5; length: 15; size: once; D: TRBD1; DNA: TGCGCCAGCAGTGCAACGGGACAGAGCACAGATACGCAGTACTTC; CDR3: CASSATGQSTDTQYF
V: TRBV10-3; J: TRBJ1-5; length: 14; size: -; D: -; DNA: TGTGCCAGCAGTTACTCGCTGGGGAGTCAGCCCCAGCATTTT; CDR3: CASSYSLGSQPQHF
V: TRBV29-1; J: TRBJ2-7; length: 13; size: many; D: TRBD2; DNA: TGCAGCGTTGGGACTAGCGGACCCTACGAGCAGTACTTC; CDR3: CSVGTSGPYEQYF
V: TRBV29-1; J: TRBJ1-3; length: 15; size: once; D: -; DNA: TGCAGCGTTGAAGGCGGGGGAGACTCTGGAAACACCATATATTTT; CDR3: CSVEGGGDSGNTIYF
V: TRBV7-6; J: TRBJ1-1; length: 17; size: -; D: TRBD1; DNA: TGTGCAAGCAGCTTAGAATGGGGACAGGGCGCGAACACTGAAGCTTTCTTT; CDR3: CASSLEWGQGANTEAFF
V: TRBV25-1; J: TRBJ1-1; length: 17; size: -; D: -; DNA: TGTGCCAGCAGCCCTACTTATCCGGAGGGATCGAACACTGAAGCTTTCTTT; CDR3: CASSPTYPEGSNTEAFF
V: TRBV2; J: TRBJ2-7; length: 15; size: -; D: -; DNA: TGTGCCAGCAGTGCTAGATTTGGGGGGATCCACGAGCAGTACTTC; CDR3: CASSARFGGIHEQYF
V: TRBV12-3/TRBV12-4; J: TRBJ2-6; length: 14; size: -; D: -; DNA: TGTGCCAGCAGTCAGCCCGGGACTGCCAACGTCCTGACTTTC; CDR3: CASSQPGTANVLTF
V: TRBV7-9; J: TRBJ1-4; length: 15; size: -; D: -; DNA: TGTGCCAGCAGCGCCGCCTCCGGGATTAATGAAAAACTGTTTTTT; CDR3: CASSAASGINEKLFF
V: TRBV28; J: TRBJ1-2; length: 14; size: many; D: -; DNA: TGTGCCAGCATCCCGACTTTGGCTAACTATGGCTACACCTTC; CDR3: CASIPTLANYGYTF
V: TRBV5-1; J: TRBJ1-2; length: 16; size: -; D: -; DNA: TGCGCCAGCAGCTTGTTTAACTCCAAAGCGGGGGGTGGCTACACCTTC; CDR3: CASSLFNSKAGGGYTF
V: TRBV7-8; J: TRBJ2-7; length: 15; size: -; D: TRBD2; DNA: TGTGCCAGCAGCTCACCTAGCGGGAGGGCCTACGAGCAGTACTTC; CDR3: CASSSPSGRAYEQYF
V: TRBV25-1; J: TRBJ1-1; length: 13; size: -; D: -; DNA: TGTGCCAGCAGTGAGGGGGCGAACACTGAAGCTTTCTTT; CDR3: CASSEGANTEAFF